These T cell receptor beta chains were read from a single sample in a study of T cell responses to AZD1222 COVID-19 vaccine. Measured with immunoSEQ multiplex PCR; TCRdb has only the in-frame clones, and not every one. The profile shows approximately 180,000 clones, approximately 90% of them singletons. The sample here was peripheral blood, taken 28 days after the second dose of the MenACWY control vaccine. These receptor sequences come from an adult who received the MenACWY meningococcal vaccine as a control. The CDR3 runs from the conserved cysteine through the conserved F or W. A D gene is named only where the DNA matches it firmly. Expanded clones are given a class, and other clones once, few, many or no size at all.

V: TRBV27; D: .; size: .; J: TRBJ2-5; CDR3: CASSFESAAGTLQETQYF; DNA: TGTGCCAGCAGTTTCGAGTCTGCCGCCGGGACCCTCCAAGAGACCCAGTACTTC
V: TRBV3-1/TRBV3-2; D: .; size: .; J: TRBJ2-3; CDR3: CASSPGSNTQYF; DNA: TGTGCCAGCAGCCCGGGGTCTAATACGCAGTATTTT
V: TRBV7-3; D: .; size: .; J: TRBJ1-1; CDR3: CASSLNQGGTEAFF; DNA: TGTGCCAGCAGCTTAAATCAGGGAGGGACTGAAGCTTTCTTT
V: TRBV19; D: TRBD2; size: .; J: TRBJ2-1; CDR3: CASSIDLAGDGYNEQFF; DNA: TGTGCCAGTAGTATCGATCTAGCGGGAGACGGTTACAATGAGCAGTTCTTC
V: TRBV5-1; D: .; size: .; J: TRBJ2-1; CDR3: CASTPRLGHLDNEQFF; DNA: TGCGCCAGCACCCCCCGTTTGGGGCACCTGGACAATGAGCAGTTCTTC
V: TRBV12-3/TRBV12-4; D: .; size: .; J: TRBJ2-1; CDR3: CASRQELRWFF; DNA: TGTGCCAGCAGGCAGGAGCTAAGGTGGTTCTTC
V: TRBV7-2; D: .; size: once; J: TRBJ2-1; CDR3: CASSSGRNEQFF; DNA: TGTGCCAGCAGCTCGGGGAGGAATGAGCAGTTCTTC
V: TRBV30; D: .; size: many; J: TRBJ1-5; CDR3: CAWTSRERSNQPQHF; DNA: TGTGCCTGGACCAGTAGGGAGAGGAGCAATCAGCCCCAGCATTTT
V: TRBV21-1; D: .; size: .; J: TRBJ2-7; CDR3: CASSNFREVYEQYF; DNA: TGTGCCAGCAGCAATTTCCGGGAGGTATACGAGCAGTACTTC
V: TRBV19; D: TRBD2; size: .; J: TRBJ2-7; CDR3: CASSQTKAGAYEQYF; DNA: TGTGCCAGTAGTCAAACCAAAGCGGGGGCCTACGAGCAGTACTTC
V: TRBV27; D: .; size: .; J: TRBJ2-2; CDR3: CASSLAGRGTGELFF; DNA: TGTGCCAGCAGTTTGGCGGGGCGGGGCACCGGGGAGCTGTTTTTT
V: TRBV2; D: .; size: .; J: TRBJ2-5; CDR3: CASSCLSSGRWETQYF; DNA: TGTGCCAGCTCTTGTTTGAGTAGCGGTCGTTGGGAGACCCAGTACTTC
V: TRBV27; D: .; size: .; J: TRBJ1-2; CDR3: CASRQTGTHYGYTF; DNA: TGTGCCAGCAGGCAAACCGGGACCCACTATGGCTACACCTTC
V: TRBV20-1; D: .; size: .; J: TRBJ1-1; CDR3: CSASLGGRESFF; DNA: TGCAGTGCTAGTCTCGGGGGGCGCGAGTCTTTCTTT
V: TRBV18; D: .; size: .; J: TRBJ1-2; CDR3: CASVGTDFYGYTF; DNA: TGTGCCAGCGTCGGGACGGACTTCTATGGCTACACCTTC
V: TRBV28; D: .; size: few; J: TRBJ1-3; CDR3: CASSLTENSGNTIYF; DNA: TGTGCCAGCAGTTTAACGGAAAACTCTGGAAACACCATATATTTT
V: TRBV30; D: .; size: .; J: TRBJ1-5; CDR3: CAWSAPPRQPQHF; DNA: TGTGCCTGGAGTGCCCCCCCCCGACAGCCCCAGCATTTT
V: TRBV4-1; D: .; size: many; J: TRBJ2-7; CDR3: CASSQVDLGFTYYEQYF; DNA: TGCGCCAGCAGCCAAGTCGATCTGGGGTTCACCTACTACGAGCAGTACTTC
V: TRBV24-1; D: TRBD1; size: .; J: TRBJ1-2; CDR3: CATRDTGGARGGYTF; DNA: TGTGCCACCAGGGATACAGGGGGCGCAAGAGGGGGCTACACCTTC
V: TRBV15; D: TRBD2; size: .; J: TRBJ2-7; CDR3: CATSRATSGTRGEQYF; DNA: TGTGCCACCAGCAGAGCAACTTCCGGGACTAGAGGCGAGCAGTACTTC
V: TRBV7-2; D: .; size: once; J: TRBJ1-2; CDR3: CASSLAPEGRGVGGYTF; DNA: TGTGCCAGCAGCTTAGCCCCAGAGGGCCGGGGTGTTGGTGGCTACACCTTC
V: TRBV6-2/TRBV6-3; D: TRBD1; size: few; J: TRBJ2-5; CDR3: CASSKHGTAETQYF; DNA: TGTGCCAGCAGTAAACACGGGACAGCAGAGACCCAGTACTTC
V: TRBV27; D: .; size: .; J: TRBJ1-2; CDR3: CASSSTDLRGGYTF; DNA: TGTGCCAGCAGTTCGACCGACCTAAGGGGTGGCTACACCTTC
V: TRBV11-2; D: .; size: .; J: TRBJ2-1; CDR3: CASSLSPSTAYNEQFF; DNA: TGTGCCAGCAGCTTATCTCCCAGCACCGCCTACAATGAGCAGTTCTTC